This T cell receptor beta chain came from a study of radiotherapy plus CTLA-4 blockade in lung cancer. Study-wide results and caveats: After radiotherapy and ipilimumab, tumor-derived clones expanded in peripheral blood.

As concerns this clone: Its specificity is not known.

Profiling relied on immunoSEQ multiplex PCR, and the TCRdb table lists in-frame clones only, not all of them. This sample carries about 76,000 clones, 78% of them seen once, and the ten largest clones take roughly 20%. Germline V CDR1 and CDR2: MNHEY, SMNVEV (reference sequence). Trimming at V came to 10 bases and at J to 11 bases, leaving 8 bases not matched to a gene. This CDR3 region has 11 residues. This specimen was peripheral blood, taken from a patient treated with radiotherapy plus ipilimumab. The sequence derives from a human donor with non-small cell lung cancer whose response to radiotherapy plus ipilimumab could not be evaluated. Some clones in this sample may be carry-over from other donors' samples. The rearrangement uses TRBV27 and TRBJ1-1; 9 bases map to TRBD1. The CDR3 nucleotides read TGTGCCATCGGGACAGGGCAAAGGGCTTTCTTT. Protein product: CAIGTGQRAFF.